This TCR beta chain was found in a study of blood T cell repertoires in COVID-19. This clone was detected only a few times. Profiled with immunoSEQ multiplex PCR; TCRdb holds only in-frame clones, not every one. The sample has a few hundred thousand clones; 65% to 85% are singletons. Sequenced material: PBMCs or T cells enriched from blood (not recorded which). The TCR was taken from a man aged 45-65 years who had recovered from COVID-19.

The CDR3 DNA follows: TGTGCCACCAGCAAAGAGGGGACTAGCGGAGGAGATACGCAGTATTTT. Translating gives CATSKEGTSGGDTQYF. The V gene is TRBV15, the J gene TRBJ2-3, with 11 positions matching TRBD2. CDR3 size: 16 residues. The J segment lost 5 bases and the V segment lost 4 bases, leaving 8 bases of the junction unmatched. Germline values: CDR1 LNHNV, CDR2 YYDKDF (reference sequence).